The clone carrying this TCR beta chain occurred a few times. Its antigen remains unidentified. Template switching by 5'RACE produced TCR cDNA, adding a universal primer site and UMIs. From the 5' RACE reads, TCRdb called clonotypes with MiXCR, one entry per CDR3 protein. This sample carries under 250,000 distinct CDR3 sequences, under 3.5% of them seen once, and the ten largest clones take 2.5% to 3.5%. The record originates from a study of T cells after yellow fever vaccination. Study-level background: Low-cell-number fractions were prepared with SMART-Seq v4 Ultra Low Input. Study-wide points: In FACS-sorted repertoires, abundant clonotypes from the bulk population could appear as contaminants. Compared with primary, the secondary response was weaker and peaked at day 5, not 15.

This TCR was sampled from a man between 18 and 35 years old who received the YFV17D yellow fever vaccine. This material consisted of CD4+ T cells sorted from PBMCs, taken 10 days after the yellow fever booster vaccination.

The chain's CDR3 is CASSLEGQLYEQYF. The CDR3 DNA reads as TGTGCCAGCAGCCTTGAGGGACAGCTCTACGAGCAGTACTTC. The chain couples TRBV4-2 to TRBJ2-7, with TRBD1 identical over 7 bases. This CDR3 is 14 amino acids long. Germline V gene lookup returns CDR1 LGHNA and CDR2 YNFKEQ. V was pared by 4 bases and J by 3 bases, with 6 bases of the junction left unmatched.